Below are 14 T cell receptor beta chains sequenced from a single sample in a study of CD8 T cells in ankylosing spondylitis. TCRdb re-called the 5' RACE reads through MiXCR, storing one row per CDR3 protein. The table shows 180,000 or so distinct CDR3 sequences, with around a tenth occurring only once. Sequenced input: blood, either unsorted or a sorted T cell fraction (not recorded which). Receptors were obtained from a male donor with ankylosing spondylitis or in good health (not recorded which).

This clonotype was detected a few times. The chain combines TRBV12-3 or TRBV12-4 with TRBJ2-2, with TRBD2 identical over 12 bases. Trimming at V came to 4 bases and at J to 5 bases, leaving 5 bases not matched to a gene. This CDR3 region has 16 residues. The CDR3 DNA is TGTGCCAGCAGTTCCAGGACTAGCGGGATAACCGGGGAGCTGTTTTTT. Translating gives CASSSRTSGITGELFF.

This clonotype was seen at least ten times. The chain combines TRBV5-1 with TRBJ2-1; D might be TRBD1 (6 bases). V was cut by 3 bases and J by 6 bases, with 10 bases left in between. CDR3 length: 13 amino acids. CDR1 is SGHRS and CDR2 is YFSETQ in the germline V gene. The CDR3 DNA sequence: TGCGCCAGCAGCTCGGACAGTCGCAATGAGCAGTTCTTC. It codes for CASSSDSRNEQFF.

V usage is TRBV5-1 and J usage is TRBJ2-5, with 12 bases that match TRBD2. V shed 3 bases and J 1 base; nucleotides not matched to a gene: 4. The CDR3 sequence is 16 residues long. Germline CDR1 reads SGHRS; CDR2 reads YFSETQ. The CDR3 here is CASSYSTSGSQETQYF. The CDR3 region has the DNA TGCGCCAGCAGCTATTCGACTAGCGGGAGCCAAGAGACCCAGTACTTC.

This clonotype was recorded at least ten times. The rearrangement uses TRBV5-1 and TRBJ2-3; 7 bases line up with TRBD2. V shed 4 bases and J 5 bases; nucleotides not matched to a gene: 13. Germline V lookup: CDR1 SGHRS, CDR2 YFSETQ. The CDR3 runs 16 residues. The CDR3 here is CASSREAGPGGDTQYF. CDR3 DNA: TGCGCCAGCAGCCGGGAGGCCGGACCTGGGGGAGATACGCAGTATTTT.

A remark on this clonotype: The conserved final phenylalanine or tryptophan is absent from the CDR3, which likely points to a read error. The chain couples TRBV6-1 to TRBJ2-5; no firm D call. This CDR3 comprises 14 residues. With 6 bases removed from V and 4 bases from J, the gap between germline ends came to 15 bases. Germline assignment: CDR1 MNHNS and CDR2 SASEGT. In DNA form, the CDR3 reads TGTGCCAGCAGGCCCCTGGTTTGGGGAGAGACCCAGTACTCC. Translated: CASRPLVWGETQYS.

This clonotype was detected ten times or more. The chain uses TRBV7-8 and TRBJ1-5; 7 bases match TRBD1. The CDR3 is 16 residues long. The V gene end was trimmed by 5 bases and the J gene end by 0 bases; junction bases not matched to a gene: 7. Per the germline V gene, CDR1 is SGHVS and CDR2 is FQNEAQ. The CDR3 region is CASSLGTVNSNQPQHF. The CDR3 region has the DNA TGTGCCAGCAGCCTCGGGACAGTGAATAGCAATCAGCCCCAGCATTTT.

This clonotype was observed many times. V gene TRBV20-1 combines with J gene TRBJ2-7; TRBD2 matches 8 bases. Germline V CDR1 and CDR2: DFQATT, SNEGSKA (reference sequence). V lost 3 bases to trimming and J lost 2 bases; unmatched junction nucleotides: 0. This CDR3 comprises 12 residues. The CDR3 loop reads CSASGRAYEQYF. The CDR3 DNA sequence: TGCAGTGCTAGCGGGAGGGCCTACGAGCAGTACTTC.

Many counts were recorded for this clonotype. The chain recombines TRBV5-1 with TRBJ1-1; D uncertain. The V and J ends lost 6 bases and 0 bases respectively, with 9 bases between them. Germline lookup yields CDR1 SGHRS and CDR2 YFSETQ. CDR3 length: 13 amino acids. In nucleotides, the CDR3 is TGCGCCAGCATGGAGGGTGTGAACACTGAAGCTTTCTTT. It encodes CASMEGVNTEAFF. Full variable domain (missing parts from reference TRBV5-1 and TRBJ1-1): KAGVTQTPRYLIKTRGQQVTLSCSPISGHRSVSWYQQTPGQGLQFLFEYFSETQRNKGNFPGRFSGRQFSNSRSEMNVSTLELGDSALYLCASMEGVNTEAFFGQGTRLTVV.

This clonotype has a count of ten or more. The chain employs TRBV11-2 and TRBJ2-2; D is possibly TRBD1 or TRBD2 (5 bases each). The CDR3 length is 13 residues. The V end lost 1 base, the J end lost 6 bases, and 6 bases lay between the germline ends. Per germline, CDR1 SGHAT and CDR2 FQNNGV. The CDR3 coding sequence is TGTGCCAGCAGCTTAGTGGGGGCCGGGGAGCTGTTTTTT. It is translated as CASSLVGAGELFF. The full variable domain, rest sourced from reference TRBV11-2 and TRBJ2-2, is EAGVAQSPRYKIIEKRQSVAFWCNPISGHATLYWYQQILGQGPKLLIQFQNNGVVDDSQLPKDRFSAERLKGVDSTLKIQPAKLEDSAVYLCASSLVGAGELFFGEGSRLTVL.

This clonotype was recorded many times. Compared with germline, one end of the junction differs, possibly owing to a read error. The rearrangement joins TRBV7-2 to TRBJ2-2; D is unresolved. The CDR3 runs 12 residues. Germline V gene sequence: CDR1 SGHTA, CDR2 FQGNSA. CDR3 in DNA: TGTGCCAGCACCTTAATTTATGGGGAGCTGTTTTTT. Translated: CASTLIYGELFF.

This clonotype appeared many times. The chain has TRBV15 and TRBJ2-4, with a tentative D call TRBD1 (5 bases). The CDR3 is 15 amino acids. Per germline, CDR1 LNHNV and CDR2 YYDKDF (reference sequence). V dropped 0 bases and J dropped 7 bases, with 13 bases sitting between them. As DNA, the CDR3 is TGTGCCACCAGCAGAGATTTAGGGGAATGGAACATTCAGTACTTC. Its protein is CATSRDLGEWNIQYF.

This clonotype has a count of ten or more. V gene TRBV12-3 or TRBV12-4 combines with J gene TRBJ1-1; tentative D call: TRBD1 (5 bases). V was shortened by 5 bases and J by 10 bases, with 14 bases between the two germline ends. CDR3 length equals 12 residues. This CDR3 reads CASSLTGGIAFF. In DNA form, the CDR3 reads TGTGCCAGCAGTCTTACCGGGGGGATAGCTTTCTTT.

This clonotype has a count of ten or more. The chain employs TRBV5-1 and TRBJ2-2; D is perhaps TRBD1 or TRBD2 (7 bases each). V gave up 4 bases and J gave up 2 bases, with 12 bases separating them. The CDR3 extends over 15 amino acids. Germline V CDR1 and CDR2: SGHRS, YFSETQ. The CDR3 DNA follows: TGCGCCAGCAGCCGGGGGGACAGAAACACCGGGGAGCTGTTTTTT. It specifies CASSRGDRNTGELFF.

This clonotype was picked up a small number of times. The chain carries TRBV11-3 and TRBJ1-1; D not certain. The ends were cut back, 5 bases at V and 4 bases at J, with 17 bases in the middle. CDR3 length equals 15 residues. In germline, CDR1 is SGHNT, CDR2 YENEEA. The CDR3 sequence is CASSPFRGGLTEAFF. CDR3 sequence (DNA): TGTGCCAGCAGCCCGTTTCGGGGTGGACTCACTGAAGCTTTCTTT.